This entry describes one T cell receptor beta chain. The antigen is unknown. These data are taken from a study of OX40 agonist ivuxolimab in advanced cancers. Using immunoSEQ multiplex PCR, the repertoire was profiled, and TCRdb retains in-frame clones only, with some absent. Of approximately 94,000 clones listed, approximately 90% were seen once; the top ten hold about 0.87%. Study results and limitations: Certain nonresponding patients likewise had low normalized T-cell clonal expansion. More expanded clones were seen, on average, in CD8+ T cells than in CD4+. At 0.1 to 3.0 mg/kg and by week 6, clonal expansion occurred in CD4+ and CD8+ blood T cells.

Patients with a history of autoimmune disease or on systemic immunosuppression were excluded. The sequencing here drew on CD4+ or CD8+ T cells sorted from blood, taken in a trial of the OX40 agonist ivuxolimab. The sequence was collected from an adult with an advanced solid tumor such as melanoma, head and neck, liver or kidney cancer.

In nucleotides, the CDR3 is TGTGCCACCCTATCAGCCTCTTCCCAAGGGCGGGGGAGCACTGAAGCTTTCTTT. It encodes CATLSASSQGRGSTEAFF. The chain is built from TRBV10-3 and TRBJ1-1, with a possible D match to TRBD1 (5 bases). V lost 10 bases and J lost 4, with 31 bases in between. This CDR3 has 18 residues. The germline gives CDR1 ENHRY, CDR2 SYGVKD.